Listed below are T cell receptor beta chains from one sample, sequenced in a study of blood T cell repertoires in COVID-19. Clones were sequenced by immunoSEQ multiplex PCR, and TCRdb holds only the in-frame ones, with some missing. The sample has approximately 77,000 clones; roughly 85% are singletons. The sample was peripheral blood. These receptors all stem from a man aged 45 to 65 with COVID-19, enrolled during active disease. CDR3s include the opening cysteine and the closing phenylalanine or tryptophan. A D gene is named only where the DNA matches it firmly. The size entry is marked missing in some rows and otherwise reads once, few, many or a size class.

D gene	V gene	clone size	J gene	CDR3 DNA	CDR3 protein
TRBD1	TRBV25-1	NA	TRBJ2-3	TGTGCCAGCTCGCTAACGACAGGGGCAACAGATACGCAGTATTTT	CASSLTTGATDTQYF
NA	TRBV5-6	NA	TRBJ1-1	TGTGCCAGCAGTGACACTGGATCCAGGGGTAACACTGAAGCTTTCTTT	CASSDTGSRGNTEAFF
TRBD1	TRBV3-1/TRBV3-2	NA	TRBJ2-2	TGTGCCAGCAGCCGACAGGGGGCAGTCGGGGAGCTGTTTTTT	CASSRQGAVGELFF
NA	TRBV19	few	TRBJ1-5	TGTGCCAGCCTCCCTCTGGGGAGTGGGTTGGATCAGCCCCAGCATTTT	CASLPLGSGLDQPQHF
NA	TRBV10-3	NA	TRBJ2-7	TGTGCCATCAGTGATGGTGTGGGGCGCGAGCAGTACTTC	CAISDGVGREQYF
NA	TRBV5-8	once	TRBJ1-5	TGTGCCAGCAGCTCACAGGGACCGCTGATAAATCAGCCCCAGCATTTT	CASSSQGPLINQPQHF
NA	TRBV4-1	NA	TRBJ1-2	TGCGCCAGCAGCCAACGAACAGGGCCCTCGGGTGGCTACACCTTC	CASSQRTGPSGGYTF
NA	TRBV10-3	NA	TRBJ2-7	TGTGCCATCAGTGACAGATTATACGAGCAGTACTTC	CAISDRLYEQYF
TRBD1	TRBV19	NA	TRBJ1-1	TGTGCCAGTAGTATGGGCCCGTCCGGGACAGGGGTAATGAACACTGAAGCTTTCTTT	CASSMGPSGTGVMNTEAFF
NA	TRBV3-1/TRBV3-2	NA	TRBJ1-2	TGTGCCAGCAGCCAAGGACTTCCGAAGTCCGGCTACACCTTC	CASSQGLPKSGYTF
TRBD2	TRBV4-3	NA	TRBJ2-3	TGCGCCAGCAGCCAGGAGGTTAGCGGGAGCGCAGATACGCAGTATTTT	CASSQEVSGSADTQYF
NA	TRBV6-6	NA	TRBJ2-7	TGTGCCAGCAGTTCAAGGGACTTCTCCTACGAGCAGTACTTC	CASSSRDFSYEQYF